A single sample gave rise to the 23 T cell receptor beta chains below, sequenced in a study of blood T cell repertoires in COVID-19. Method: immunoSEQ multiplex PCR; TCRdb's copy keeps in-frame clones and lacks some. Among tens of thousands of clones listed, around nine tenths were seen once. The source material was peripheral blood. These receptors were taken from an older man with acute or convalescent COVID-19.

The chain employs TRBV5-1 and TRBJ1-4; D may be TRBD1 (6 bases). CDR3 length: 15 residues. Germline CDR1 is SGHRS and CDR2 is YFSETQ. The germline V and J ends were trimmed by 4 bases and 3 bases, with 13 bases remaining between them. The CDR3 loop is CASSQQGGPNEKLFF. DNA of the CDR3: TGCGCCAGCAGCCAACAGGGAGGGCCTAATGAAAAACTGTTTTTT.

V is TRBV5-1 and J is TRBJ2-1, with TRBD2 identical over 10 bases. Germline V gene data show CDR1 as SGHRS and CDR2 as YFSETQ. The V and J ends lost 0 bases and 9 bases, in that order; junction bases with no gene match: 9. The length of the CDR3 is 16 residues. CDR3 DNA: TGCGCCAGCAGCTTGGCAACTAGCGGGGTGGGAGGTGAGCAGTTCTTC. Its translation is CASSLATSGVGGEQFF.

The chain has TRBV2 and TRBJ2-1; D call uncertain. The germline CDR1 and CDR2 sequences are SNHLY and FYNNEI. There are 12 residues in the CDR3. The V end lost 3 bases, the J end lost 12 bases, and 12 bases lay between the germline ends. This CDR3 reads CASSEAPRRQFF. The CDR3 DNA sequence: TGTGCCAGCAGTGAGGCCCCTAGGAGGCAGTTCTTC.

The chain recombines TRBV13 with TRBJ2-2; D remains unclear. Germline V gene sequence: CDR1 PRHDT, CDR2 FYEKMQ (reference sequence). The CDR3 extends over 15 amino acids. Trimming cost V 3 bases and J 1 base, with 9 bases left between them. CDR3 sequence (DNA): TGTGCCAGCAGCTTCTGGCTCAAGAACACCGGGGAGCTGTTTTTT. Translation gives CASSFWLKNTGELFF.

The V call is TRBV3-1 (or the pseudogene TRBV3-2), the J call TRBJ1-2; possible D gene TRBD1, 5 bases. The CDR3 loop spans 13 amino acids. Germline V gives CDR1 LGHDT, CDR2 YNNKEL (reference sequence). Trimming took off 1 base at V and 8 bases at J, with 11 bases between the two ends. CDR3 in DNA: TGTGCCAGCAGCCAAGGGCAGGGTGACGGCTACACCTTC. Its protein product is CASSQGQGDGYTF.

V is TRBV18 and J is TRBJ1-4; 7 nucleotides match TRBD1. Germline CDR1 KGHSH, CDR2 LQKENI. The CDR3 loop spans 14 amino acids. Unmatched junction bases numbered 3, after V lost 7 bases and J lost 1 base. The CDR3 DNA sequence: TGTGCCAGCTTGCGGACAGGAACTAATGAAAAACTGTTTTTT. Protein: CASLRTGTNEKLFF.

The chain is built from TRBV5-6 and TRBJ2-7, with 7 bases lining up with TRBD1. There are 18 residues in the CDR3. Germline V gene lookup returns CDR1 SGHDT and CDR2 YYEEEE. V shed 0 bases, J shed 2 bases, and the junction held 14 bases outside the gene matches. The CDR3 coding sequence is TGTGCCAGCAGCTTGGGCTTGGGGACCCCGGACAGGACCTACGAGCAGTACTTC. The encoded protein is CASSLGLGTPDRTYEQYF.

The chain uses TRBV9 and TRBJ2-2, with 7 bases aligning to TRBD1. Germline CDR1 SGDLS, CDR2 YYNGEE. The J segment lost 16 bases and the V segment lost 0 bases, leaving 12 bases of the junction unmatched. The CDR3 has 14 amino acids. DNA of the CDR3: TGTGCCAGCAGCGTAGGGACAGGACAGTTCGTGCAGTTTTTT. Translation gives CASSVGTGQFVQFF.

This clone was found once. CDR3 amino acids: CASSLLTSGGPQETQYF. CDR3 bases: TGCGCCAGCAGCCTCCTGACTAGCGGGGGGCCCCAAGAGACCCAGTACTTC. V gene TRBV5-1 combines with J gene TRBJ2-5, with 13 bases that match TRBD2. The CDR3 is 17 amino acids. CDR1 and CDR2 from the germline V gene are SGHRS and YFSETQ. Trimming at V came to 4 bases and at J to 1 base, leaving 7 bases not matched to a gene.

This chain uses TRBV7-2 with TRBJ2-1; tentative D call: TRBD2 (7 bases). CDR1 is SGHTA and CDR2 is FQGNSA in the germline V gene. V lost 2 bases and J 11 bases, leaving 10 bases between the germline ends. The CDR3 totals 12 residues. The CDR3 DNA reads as TGTGCCAGCAGCTTAAGGGGGGGCAAGCAGTTCTTC. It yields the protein CASSLRGGKQFF.

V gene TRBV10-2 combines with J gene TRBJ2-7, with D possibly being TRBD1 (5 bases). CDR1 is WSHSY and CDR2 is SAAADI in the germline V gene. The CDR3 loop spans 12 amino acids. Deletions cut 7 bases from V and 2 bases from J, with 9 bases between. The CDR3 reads CASTGRAYEQYF. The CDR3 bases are TGCGCCAGCACAGGCAGGGCCTACGAGCAGTACTTC.

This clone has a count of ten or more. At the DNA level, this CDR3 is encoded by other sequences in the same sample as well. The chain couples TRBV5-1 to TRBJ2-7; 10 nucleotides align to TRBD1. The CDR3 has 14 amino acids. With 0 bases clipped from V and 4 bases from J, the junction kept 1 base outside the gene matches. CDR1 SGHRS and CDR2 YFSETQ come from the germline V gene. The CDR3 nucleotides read TGCGCCAGCAGCTTGGGACAGGGGGCTTACGAGCAGTACTTC. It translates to CASSLGQGAYEQYF.

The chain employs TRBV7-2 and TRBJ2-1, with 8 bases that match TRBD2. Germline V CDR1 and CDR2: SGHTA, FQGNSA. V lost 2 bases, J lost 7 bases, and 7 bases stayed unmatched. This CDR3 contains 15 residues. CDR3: CASSLMSGGSNEQFF. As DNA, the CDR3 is TGTGCCAGCAGCTTAATGTCGGGGGGGAGTAATGAGCAGTTCTTC.

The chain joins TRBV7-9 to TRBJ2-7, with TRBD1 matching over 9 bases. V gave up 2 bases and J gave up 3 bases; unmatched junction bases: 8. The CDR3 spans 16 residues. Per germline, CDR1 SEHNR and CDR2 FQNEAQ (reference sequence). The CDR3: CASSLHRQGVYYEQYF. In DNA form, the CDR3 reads TGTGCCAGCAGCTTACACCGACAGGGGGTATACTACGAGCAGTACTTC.

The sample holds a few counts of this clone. CDR3 nucleotide sequence: TGTGCCAGCAGCCGTGACGAGGCTTATGGCTACACCTTC. It encodes CASSRDEAYGYTF. The V gene is TRBV28, the J gene TRBJ1-2; no reliable D call. V was pared by 6 bases and J by 5 bases, with 13 bases between. The length of the CDR3 is 13 residues. Germline V gene lookup returns CDR1 MDHEN and CDR2 SYDVKM.

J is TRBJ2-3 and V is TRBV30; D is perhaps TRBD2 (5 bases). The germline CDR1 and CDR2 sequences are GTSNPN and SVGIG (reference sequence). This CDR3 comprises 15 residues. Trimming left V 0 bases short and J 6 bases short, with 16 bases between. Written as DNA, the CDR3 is TGTGCCTGGAGTGTACTTTATTCGGGGTTGGATACGCAGTATTTT. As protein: CAWSVLYSGLDTQYF.

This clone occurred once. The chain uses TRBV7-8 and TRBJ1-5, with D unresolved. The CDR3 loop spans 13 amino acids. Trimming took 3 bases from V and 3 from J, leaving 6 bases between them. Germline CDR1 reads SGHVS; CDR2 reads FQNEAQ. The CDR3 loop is CASSLSNNQPQHF. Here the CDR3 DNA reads TGTGCCAGCAGCTTGAGCAACAATCAGCCCCAGCATTTT.

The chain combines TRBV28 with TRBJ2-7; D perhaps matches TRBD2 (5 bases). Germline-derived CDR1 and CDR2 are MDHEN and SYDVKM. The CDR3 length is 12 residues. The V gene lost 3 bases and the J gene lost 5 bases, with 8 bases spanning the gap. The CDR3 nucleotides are TGTGCCAGCAGTTTGAGGGCTCACGAGCAGTACTTC. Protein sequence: CASSLRAHEQYF.

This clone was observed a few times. Here the CDR3 reads CASSLGGVYGYTF. In nucleotides, the CDR3 is TGTGCCAGCAGCCTCGGGGGGGTTTATGGCTACACCTTC. This chain joins TRBV28 and TRBJ1-2, with D possibly matching TRBD1 (5 bases). From germline, CDR1 is MDHEN and CDR2 SYDVKM. Trimming took off 6 bases at V and 5 bases at J, with 13 bases between the two ends. There are 13 residues in the CDR3.

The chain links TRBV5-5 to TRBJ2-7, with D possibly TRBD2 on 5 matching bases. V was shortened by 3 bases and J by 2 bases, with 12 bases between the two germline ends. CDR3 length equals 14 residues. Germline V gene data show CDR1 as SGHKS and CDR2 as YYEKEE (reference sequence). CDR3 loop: CASSYAGSTYEQYF. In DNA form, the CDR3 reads TGTGCCAGCAGCTATGCGGGCAGTACCTACGAGCAGTACTTC.

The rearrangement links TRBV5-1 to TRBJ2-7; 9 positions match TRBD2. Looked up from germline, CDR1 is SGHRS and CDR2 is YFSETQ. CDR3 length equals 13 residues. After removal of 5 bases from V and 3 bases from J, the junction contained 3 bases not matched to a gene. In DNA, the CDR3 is TGCGCCAGCAGACTAGCGGGCAGCTACGAGCAGTACTTC. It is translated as CASRLAGSYEQYF.

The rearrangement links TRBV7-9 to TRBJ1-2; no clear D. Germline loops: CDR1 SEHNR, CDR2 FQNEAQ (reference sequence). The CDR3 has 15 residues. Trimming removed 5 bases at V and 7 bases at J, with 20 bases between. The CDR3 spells CASSPRARLYGGYTF. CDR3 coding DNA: TGTGCCAGCAGCCCGAGGGCCAGACTATACGGTGGCTACACCTTC.

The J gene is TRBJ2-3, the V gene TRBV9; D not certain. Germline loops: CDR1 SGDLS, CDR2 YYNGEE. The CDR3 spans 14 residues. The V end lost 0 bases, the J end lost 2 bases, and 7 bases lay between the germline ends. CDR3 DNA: TGTGCCAGCAGCGTAGTGGCCATCACAGATACGCAGTATTTT. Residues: CASSVVAITDTQYF.